This T cell receptor beta chain originates from a study of cytomegalovirus exposure and HLA in healthy donors. Germline CDR1 and CDR2: SGHRS and YFSETQ. V shed 0 bases, J shed 3 bases, and the junction held 12 bases outside the gene matches. This CDR3 is 17 amino acids long. The PCR used 60 Vbeta and 13 Jbeta primers. The method was immunoSEQ multiplex PCR; TCRdb's version includes in-frame clones alone and lacks a portion of them. The sample carries roughly 97,000 clones, roughly a tenth recorded once. The sequenced material came from PBMCs. The genes are TRBV5-1 and TRBJ2-7, with 7 positions matching TRBD1. The source is a man in his fifties or sixties in good health and CMV-seropositive. The CDR3 spells CASSLDDGAGGFYEQYF. The CDR3 DNA follows: TGCGCCAGCAGCTTGGATGATGGGGCAGGGGGTTTCTACGAGCAGTACTTC.